Listed below are T cell receptor beta chains from one sample, sequenced in a study of blood T cells in healthy people across ages. Via MiXCR, TCRdb re-called the 5' RACE reads, giving one row per CDR3 protein. Of 1,500,000 or so distinct CDR3 sequences in the sample, roughly two fifths were seen once. Source material: blood. These TCRs come from a woman under 30 in good health. Each CDR3 is given with its conserved first and last residue. A D gene is named only where the DNA matches it firmly. The size entry is marked missing in some rows and otherwise reads once, few, many or a size class.

CDR3 length | J gene | V gene | D gene | clone size | CDR3 protein | CDR3 DNA
11 | TRBJ2-1 | TRBV29-1 | - | many | CSADSVNEQFF | TGCAGCGCAGATAGCGTCAATGAGCAGTTCTTC
15 | TRBJ2-3 | TRBV10-3 | - | few | CAIRRQDSSTDTQYF | TGTGCCATCAGACGACAGGACTCTAGCACAGATACGCAGTATTTT
15 | TRBJ2-5 | TRBV20-1 | TRBD2 | - | CSAGDAGGYQETQYF | TGCAGTGCTGGAGACGCGGGGGGTTACCAAGAGACCCAGTACTTC
15 | TRBJ2-1 | TRBV15 | TRBD2 | - | CATSRGRAGTNEQFF | TGTGCCACCAGCAGGGGACGAGCGGGAACAAATGAGCAGTTCTTC
17 | TRBJ2-1 | TRBV6-2/TRBV6-3 | TRBD2 | few | CASRPLAGGPLANEQFF | TGTGCCAGTAGACCACTAGCGGGAGGGCCGTTGGCCAATGAGCAGTTCTTC
10 | TRBJ2-5 | TRBV29-1 | - | - | CSGRGETQYF | TGCAGCGGTCGAGGAGAGACCCAGTACTTC
17 | TRBJ2-4 | TRBV11-2 | TRBD2 | few | CASSLSGGALAKNIQYF | TGTGCCAGCAGCTTAAGCGGGGGGGCCTTAGCCAAAAACATTCAGTACTTC
16 | TRBJ2-1 | TRBV5-1 | - | once | CASSQISEGRDNEQFF | TGCGCCAGCAGCCAAATTAGCGAGGGCCGGGACAATGAGCAGTTCTTC
12 | TRBJ2-1 | TRBV5-1 | - | - | CASREGTLEQFF | TGCGCCAGCAGGGAGGGTACACTTGAGCAGTTCTTC
14 | TRBJ2-7 | TRBV12-3/TRBV12-4 | - | - | CASRMDSTYNEQYF | TGTGCCAGCAGGATGGACAGTACCTACAATGAGCAGTACTTC
14 | TRBJ2-7 | TRBV4-2 | - | - | CASRGESYFDEQYF | TGTGCCAGCAGAGGTGAAAGTTATTTCGACGAGCAGTACTTC
13 | TRBJ2-7 | TRBV10-3 | TRBD1 | once | CAIRPGQGNEQYF | TGTGCCATCAGGCCGGGACAGGGAAACGAGCAGTACTTC
13 | TRBJ1-2 | TRBV11-2 | - | few | CASSKTTSYGYTF | TGTGCCAGCAGCAAGACCACTAGCTATGGCTACACCTTC
13 | TRBJ2-3 | TRBV27 | - | - | CASSLWLADTQYF | TGTGCCAGCAGTTTATGGTTGGCAGATACGCAGTATTTT
14 | TRBJ2-3 | TRBV4-1 | TRBD2 | - | CASSQPTSGGTQYF | TGCGCCAGCAGCCAACCGACTAGCGGGGGAACGCAGTATTTT
13 | TRBJ2-1 | TRBV20-1 | - | few | CSALYTMRGEQFF | TGCAGTGCTCTTTATACTATGCGCGGTGAGCAGTTCTTC
16 | TRBJ1-2 | TRBV7-9 | TRBD1 | once | CASRDGTGGKYYGYTF | TGTGCCAGCAGGGACGGGACAGGGGGCAAGTACTATGGCTACACCTTC
15 | TRBJ2-3 | TRBV6-6 | - | few | CASKGPLQGTDTQYF | TGTGCCAGCAAGGGACCACTCCAAGGTACAGATACGCAGTATTTT
16 | TRBJ1-5 | TRBV3-1 | TRBD1 | few | CASSPGNRGSNQPQHF | TGTGCCAGCAGCCCCGGGAACAGGGGGTCCAATCAGCCCCAGCATTTT
12 | TRBJ2-1 | TRBV7-3 | - | few | CASSPNRVEQFF | TGTGCCAGCAGCCCAAACAGGGTTGAGCAGTTCTTC
17 | TRBJ1-6 | TRBV4-3 | - | - | CASSQDNGGTTNSPLHF | TGCGCCAGCAGCCAAGATAACGGGGGCACTACTAATTCACCCCTCCACTTT
14 | TRBJ2-1 | TRBV6-1 | - | many | CASRDLSSYNEQFF | TGTGCCAGCAGGGACTTGAGCTCCTACAATGAGCAGTTCTTC
16 | TRBJ2-2 | TRBV20-1 | - | - | CSARDQGARATGELFF | TGCAGTGCTAGAGATCAGGGCGCTCGGGCCACCGGGGAGCTGTTTTTT
16 | TRBJ2-1 | TRBV28 | TRBD2 | once | CASTVTGTTVYNEQFF | TGTGCCAGCACCGTAACCGGGACTACCGTCTACAATGAGCAGTTCTTC
15 | TRBJ1-2 | TRBV18 | - | few | CASSKMDNSNYGYTF | TGTGCCAGCTCAAAGATGGACAATTCTAACTATGGCTACACCTTC
12 | TRBJ2-1 | TRBV29-1 | - | - | CSVGSGNNEQFF | TGCAGCGTTGGATCGGGAAACAATGAGCAGTTCTTC
14 | TRBJ2-7 | TRBV7-7 | TRBD1 | - | CASSFNSMDRDLYF | TGTGCTAGCAGCTTTAATTCTATGGACAGGGACTTGTACTTC
15 | TRBJ2-1 | TRBV4-1 | - | - | CASRSAIPRYNEQFF | TGCGCCAGCAGAAGTGCCATACCCCGTTACAATGAGCAGTTCTTC
16 | TRBJ1-2 | TRBV4-3 | TRBD1 | - | CASSRNPGQVNYGYTF | TGCGCCAGCAGCCGGAATCCGGGACAGGTGAACTATGGCTACACCTTC
13 | TRBJ2-3 | TRBV4-1 | - | few | CASSQGRQDTQYF | TGCGCCAGCAGCCAAGGGCGACAAGATACGCAGTATTTT
16 | TRBJ2-1 | TRBV3-1 | - | - | CASSPGTTLSYNEQFF | TGTGCCAGCAGCCCAGGGACGACTCTTTCCTACAATGAGCAGTTCTTC
19 | TRBJ2-7 | TRBV5-1 | TRBD1 | once | CASSLYPPTGEGAYNEQYF | TGCGCCAGCAGCTTGTACCCCCCCACAGGGGAAGGGGCCTACAATGAGCAGTACTTC
15 | TRBJ2-7 | TRBV28 | TRBD2 | few | CASSFRGRGAPEQYF | TGTGCCAGCAGTTTTCGCGGGAGAGGAGCGCCCGAGCAGTACTTC
18 | TRBJ2-3 | TRBV10-3 | TRBD2 | - | CAISDLATLAGLTDTQYF | TGTGCCATCAGTGACCTTGCCACCCTAGCGGGGCTCACAGATACGCAGTATTTT
13 | TRBJ1-5 | TRBV27 | - | few | CASSLSANQPQHF | TGTGCCAGCAGTTTATCAGCCAATCAGCCCCAGCATTTT
14 | TRBJ2-1 | TRBV29-1 | TRBD2 | - | CSVRTSYGLNEQFF | TGCAGCGTCCGGACTAGCTATGGACTCAATGAGCAGTTCTTC
11 | TRBJ1-1 | TRBV6-1 | - | - | CASMGNTEAFF | TGTGCCAGCATGGGAAACACTGAAGCTTTCTTT
16 | TRBJ2-1 | TRBV6-1 | TRBD2 | - | CASSEWAAGGNSEQFF | TGTGCCAGCAGTGAATGGGCAGCGGGGGGGAACAGTGAGCAGTTCTTC
16 | TRBJ2-5 | TRBV6-6 | - | few | CASSPLRREQGETQYF | TGTGCCAGCAGTCCTCTTAGGCGGGAACAAGGGGAGACCCAGTACTTC
15 | TRBJ2-6 | TRBV25-1 | - | - | CASTQGGLGANVLTF | TGTGCCAGCACCCAAGGGGGGCTTGGGGCCAACGTCCTGACTTTC
14 | TRBJ1-2 | TRBV2 | - | - | CASRGDGGAYGYTF | TGTGCCAGCAGGGGAGACGGTGGGGCCTATGGCTACACCTTC
16 | TRBJ2-7 | TRBV29-1 | TRBD2 | few | CSVVGVAGPYTYEQYF | TGCAGCGTTGTGGGCGTAGCGGGACCTTACACTTACGAGCAGTACTTC
12 | TRBJ1-1 | TRBV30 | - | few | CAWTPVGSNAFF | TGTGCCTGGACTCCCGTGGGATCCAATGCTTTCTTT
10 | TRBJ2-1 | TRBV21-1 | - | few | CASTRDYGFF | TGTGCCAGCACAAGGGACTATGGGTTCTTC
16 | TRBJ1-1 | TRBV5-6 | - | - | CASSILGDGVGTEAFF | TGTGCCAGCAGCATACTCGGGGACGGGGTTGGCACTGAAGCTTTCTTT
13 | TRBJ2-7 | TRBV6-1 | - | few | CAVGGELYYEQYF | TGTGCCGTCGGGGGAGAGCTTTACTACGAGCAGTACTTC
14 | TRBJ2-3 | TRBV20-1 | - | - | CSASRLGGVDTQYF | TGCAGTGCTAGTAGGTTAGGGGGTGTAGATACGCAGTATTTT
13 | TRBJ1-6 | TRBV7-8 | - | - | CASSPPSNSPLHF | TGTGCCAGCAGCCCCCCCAGCAATTCACCCCTCCACTTT
15 | TRBJ2-1 | TRBV5-1 | TRBD2 | few | CASSEGSGAYNEQFF | TGCGCCAGCAGCGAGGGTAGCGGGGCCTACAATGAGCAGTTCTTC
15 | TRBJ2-5 | TRBV7-2 | TRBD1 | - | CASSWNRGHQETQYF | TGTGCCAGCAGCTGGAACAGGGGGCACCAAGAGACCCAGTACTTC
13 | TRBJ2-5 | TRBV7-7 | TRBD1 | - | CASSLGQEDEQYF | TGTGCTAGCAGCTTAGGACAGGAAGATGAGCAGTACTTC